These 3 T cell receptor beta chains originate from one sample sequenced in a study of blood T cell repertoires in COVID-19. The data were produced by immunoSEQ multiplex PCR, yet TCRdb's version contains in-frame clones alone and is incomplete. The sample contains over 80,000 clones, approximately 79% of which appear only once. Specimen: peripheral blood. These receptors were taken from a woman over 75 with active or convalescent COVID-19.

This chain uses TRBV28 with TRBJ2-7, with D unclear. CDR3 length: 14 amino acids. Per germline, CDR1 MDHEN and CDR2 SYDVKM. V was trimmed by 6 bases and J by 7 bases, leaving 19 bases between them. The CDR3 coding sequence is TGTGCCAGCAGCCCGGTCGGTACGGCGAGGGAGCAGTACTTC. Translated: CASSPVGTAREQYF.

This clone was counted only a few times. V usage is TRBV3-1 (or the pseudogene TRBV3-2) and J usage is TRBJ1-2; tentatively, D is TRBD1 (6 bases). Trimming pared 4 bases from V and 6 bases from J, leaving 18 bases between. Per germline, CDR1 LGHDT and CDR2 YNNKEL (reference sequence). CDR3 length: 15 residues. The CDR3 loop is CASSPSSGAGNGYTF. Written as DNA, the CDR3 is TGTGCCAGCAGCCCATCTTCAGGGGCAGGGAATGGCTACACCTTC.

The chain joins TRBV19 to TRBJ2-2; the D gene is possibly TRBD1 (5 bases). Germline CDR1 and CDR2: LNHDA and SQIVND (reference sequence). The CDR3 is 16 residues long. The V end was cut by 7 bases, the J end by 2 bases, with 17 bases between. Written as DNA, the CDR3 is TGTGCCAGTAAGGGTCGCGACAGCGCTAACACCGGGGAGCTGTTTTTT. Translated: CASKGRDSANTGELFF.